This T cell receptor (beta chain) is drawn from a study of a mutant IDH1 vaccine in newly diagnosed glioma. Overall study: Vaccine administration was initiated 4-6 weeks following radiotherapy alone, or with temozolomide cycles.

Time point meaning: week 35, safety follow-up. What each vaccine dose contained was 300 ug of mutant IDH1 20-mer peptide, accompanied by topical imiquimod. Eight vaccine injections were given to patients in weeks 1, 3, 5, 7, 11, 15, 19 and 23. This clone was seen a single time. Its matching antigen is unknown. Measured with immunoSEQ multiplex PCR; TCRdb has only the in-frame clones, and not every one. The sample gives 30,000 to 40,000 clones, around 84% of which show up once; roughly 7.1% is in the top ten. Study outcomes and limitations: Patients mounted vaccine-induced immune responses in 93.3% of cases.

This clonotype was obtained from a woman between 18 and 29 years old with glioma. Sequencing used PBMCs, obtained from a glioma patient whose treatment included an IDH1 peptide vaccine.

The DNA for the CDR3 is TGTGCCAGCACCACAGGGTTCTATCAGCCCCAGCATTTT. Translating gives CASTTGFYQPQHF. The chain links TRBV6-1 to TRBJ1-5, with a possible D match to TRBD1 (6 bases). The CDR3 loop spans 13 amino acids. V was trimmed by 7 bases and J by 5 bases, leaving 12 bases between them. The germline CDR1 and CDR2 sequences are MNHNS and SASEGT.